This TCR beta chain was captured in a study of blood T cell repertoires in COVID-19. Whole-study context: Collection of acute and convalescent COVID-19 samples took place in the United States, Italy and Spain. PBMCs, B-cell-depleted T cells, or T cells provided the cDNA or gDNA that made up the material.

Original analysis: Amplification with reference gene primers provided the estimates of nucleated cell counts. Generated by immunoSEQ multiplex PCR, the TCRdb table keeps only in-frame clones and is missing some. The DNA was the basis for D and trimming; V, J and clone size are from that table. The table lists over 200,000 clones, more than 85% of them singletons. Germline V lookup: CDR1 MNHEY, CDR2 SMNVEV (reference sequence). The CDR3 runs 15 residues. With V trimmed by 5 bases and J by 2 bases, 5 bases remained unmatched. This TCR came from a man in his forties with active or convalescent COVID-19. The sample was peripheral blood. This chain links TRBV27 with TRBJ2-2, with TRBD2 matching over 7 bases. The CDR3 nucleotides are TGTGCCAGCAGTGCTCCGGGACTAAACACCGGGGAGCTGTTTTTT. This sequence encodes CASSAPGLNTGELFF.